These T cell receptor beta chains were read from a single sample in a study of blood T cells in healthy people across ages. Each CDR3 protein is one row after TCRdb ran MiXCR on the 5' RACE reads. The repertoire has around 650,000 distinct CDR3 sequences, 32% of them found once; the top ten carry less than 20%. Sequenced material: blood. The receptors here all came from a woman older than 75 in good health. CDR3s include the opening cysteine and the closing phenylalanine or tryptophan. Fields, in order: clone size, V gene, J gene, D gene, CDR3 length, CDR3 DNA, CDR3 protein. D genes are given only for firm matches. Some rows mark clone size as missing; the rest say once, few, many or name a class of expanded clone.

>.|TRBV28|TRBJ1-3|.|14
TGTGCCAGTTTTTCGGCAGGGACTGGAAACACCATATATTTT
CASFSAGTGNTIYF
>many|TRBV20-1|TRBJ2-7|TRBD1|14
TGCAGTGCCACAAGACAGGGGCAAAGGTACGAGCAGTACTTC
CSATRQGQRYEQYF
>few|TRBV7-6|TRBJ1-6|TRBD1|15
TGTGCCAGCAGCTTCCGGACAGGGGGCAATTCACCCCTCCACTTT
CASSFRTGGNSPLHF
>few|TRBV2|TRBJ2-1|TRBD1|15
TGTGCCAGCAGCGCGGACAGGGCCACCCACAATGAGCAGTTCTTC
CASSADRATHNEQFF
>many|TRBV7-8|TRBJ2-5|.|16
TGTGCCAGCAGCCCCCGGGGTAGCGGTGTAAAAGAGACCCAGTACTTC
CASSPRGSGVKETQYF
>.|TRBV12-3/TRBV12-4|TRBJ1-2|.|13
TGTGCCAGCAGTTCGGCAGATCACTATGGCTACACCTTC
CASSSADHYGYTF
>.|TRBV7-3|TRBJ1-2|.|15
TGTGCCAGCAGCTTAACAGTCCAAGGTGTTGGGGGCTACACCTTC
CASSLTVQGVGGYTF
>many|TRBV6-1|TRBJ2-3|TRBD2|16
TGTGCCAGCGCCAGGGGACTAGCGGGGACGGCAGATACGCAGTATTTT
CASARGLAGTADTQYF
>.|TRBV27|TRBJ2-7|.|14
TGTGCCAGCAGTGAATTCGGACTGGCCTACGAGCAGTACTTC
CASSEFGLAYEQYF
>many|TRBV10-3|TRBJ1-5|.|13
TGTGCCATCAGTGGGCAGAGCAATCAGCCCCAGCATTTT
CAISGQSNQPQHF
>few|TRBV5-4|TRBJ2-3|TRBD2|16
TGTGCCAGCAGCTTGGAGACTAGCGGGGGGGCCCATACGCAGTATTTT
CASSLETSGGAHTQYF
>many|TRBV20-1|TRBJ2-5|TRBD2|15
TGCAGTGCTAGGTCCCTAGCGGGGTACCAAGAGACCCAGTACTTC
CSARSLAGYQETQYF
>.|TRBV5-1|TRBJ2-1|TRBD2|15
TGCGCCAGCAGCTCAACTAGCGGTCCCTACAATGAGCAGTTCTTC
CASSSTSGPYNEQFF
>.|TRBV28|TRBJ2-7|TRBD1|14
TGTGCCAGCAGTTTCTCGGACAGGGGCAACGAGCAGTACTTC
CASSFSDRGNEQYF
>many|TRBV7-2|TRBJ2-5|.|15
TGTGCCAGCAGCTTAGCTGGACAGCTCCAAGAGACCCAGTACTTC
CASSLAGQLQETQYF
>many|TRBV9|TRBJ2-7|TRBD1|15
TGTGCCAGCAGCGTAGGTTGGACAGGGGTCTACGAGCAGTACTTC
CASSVGWTGVYEQYF
>many|TRBV20-1|TRBJ2-3|.|14
TGCAGTGCTAGAGCCCCAGATAGCACAGATACGCAGTATTTT
CSARAPDSTDTQYF
>.|TRBV15|TRBJ1-4|.|15
TGTGCCACCAGCAGAGAAGGGCAGGGAGAGGAAAAACGGTTTTTT
CATSREGQGEEKRFF
>.|TRBV18|TRBJ1-1|.|14
TGTGCCAGCTCCAGGACAGCTTGGAACACTGAAGCTTTCTTT
CASSRTAWNTEAFF
>many|TRBV5-5|TRBJ1-5|.|15
TGTGCCAGCAGCTTGGAGGTGGGGGGCAATCAGCCCCAGCATTTT
CASSLEVGGNQPQHF
>.|TRBV20-1|TRBJ1-5|.|14
TGCAGTGTTACGGGCCTACAGGATCATCAGCCCCAGCATTTT
CSVTGLQDHQPQHF
>.|TRBV4-1|TRBJ1-1|TRBD1|15
TGCGCCAGCAGCCAAGGCGGACAGGGATTCACTGAAGCTTTCTTT
CASSQGGQGFTEAFF
>.|TRBV28|TRBJ2-5|TRBD2|16
TGTGCCAGCAGGCAAAGGGGACGGGGGGGCTTGGAGACCCAGTACTTC
CASRQRGRGGLETQYF
>.|TRBV10-3|TRBJ2-7|TRBD2|17
TGTGCCATCAGTGAGTCGGGGCGACTAGCGGGTTCCTACGAGCAGTACTTC
CAISESGRLAGSYEQYF
>many|TRBV6-2/TRBV6-3|TRBJ2-1|TRBD1|15
TGTGCCAGCAGGGTAACAGGGGGAAGAGGCAATGAGCAGTTCTTC
CASRVTGGRGNEQFF
>many|TRBV6-1|TRBJ2-7|.|16
TGTGCCAGCAGTGAAGGGTCAGGCCGAGGAAAATACGAGCAGTACTTC
CASSEGSGRGKYEQYF
>.|TRBV9|TRBJ2-5|.|15
TGTGCCAGCAGCGTGGGATTAGCGAGAGACAATGAGCAGTACTTC
CASSVGLARDNEQYF
>many|TRBV20-1|TRBJ1-2|.|14
TGCAGTGCTAGGGGTTCGGGTCCTGGGTATGGCTACACCTTC
CSARGSGPGYGYTF
>many|TRBV6-2/TRBV6-3|TRBJ2-1|TRBD2|16
TGTGCCAGCAGCCGGACTAGCGGGGGGGGGTACAATGAGCAGTTCTTC
CASSRTSGGGYNEQFF
>.|TRBV20-1|TRBJ1-2|.|14
TGCAGTGCTGGGGACGTTGGCCTAGACTATGGCTACACCTTC
CSAGDVGLDYGYTF
>many|TRBV20-1|TRBJ2-3|TRBD1|17
TGCAGTGCTAGAGATCCCCTCGCGAGGGGGCGCACAGATACGCAGTATTTT
CSARDPLARGRTDTQYF
>many|TRBV5-1|TRBJ2-7|.|15
TGCGCCAGCAGCTTGGCGGCGGGGCGTTCCTACGAGCAGTACTTC
CASSLAAGRSYEQYF
>.|TRBV24-1|TRBJ2-7|.|14
TGTGCCACCAGTGATTCGGAAGCGTGGGGCGAGCAGTACTTC
CATSDSEAWGEQYF
>.|TRBV20-1|TRBJ2-7|TRBD1|15
TGCAGTGCCCAGACCGGGACAGGAAGATCCTACGAGCAGTACTTC
CSAQTGTGRSYEQYF
>many|TRBV20-1|TRBJ2-6|.|12
TGCAGTGCGAGCCCCAGGGTGAGCGTCCTGACTTTC
CSASPRVSVLTF
>many|TRBV9|TRBJ1-2|TRBD1|15
TGTGCCAGCAGCGGCGGACAGGGGCCCCTCTATGGCTACACCTTC
CASSGGQGPLYGYTF
>.|TRBV11-2|TRBJ1-2|.|17
TGTGCCAGCAGCTCAAGATGGGGCCTAGTGGTGGACTATGGCTACACCTTC
CASSSRWGLVVDYGYTF
>many|TRBV12-3/TRBV12-4|TRBJ2-1|TRBD2|12
TGTGCCACTTCGCGGGGGGGAGGTGAGCAGTTCTTC
CATSRGGGEQFF
>.|TRBV7-3|TRBJ2-7|TRBD2|15
TGTGCCAGCAGCTTGGGCGCGGGGGGAACCTACGAGCAGTACTTC
CASSLGAGGTYEQYF
>many|TRBV29-1|TRBJ1-4|.|17
TGCAGCGTGTCACAGGGTAGTTCTATTTCAACTAATGAAAAACTGTTTTTT
CSVSQGSSISTNEKLFF
>few|TRBV6-1|TRBJ1-5|.|14
TGTGCCAGCAGTGTGAGTAGGGGGAATCAGCCCCAGCATTTT
CASSVSRGNQPQHF
>.|TRBV14|TRBJ1-2|.|15
TGTGCCAGCAGCCAAGTCGGGGGTACCCCCTATGGCTACACCTTC
CASSQVGGTPYGYTF
>many|TRBV11-2|TRBJ2-1|.|15
TGTGCCAGCAGCTCCCCTGGGTGGGATGCCGGTGAGCAGTTCTTC
CASSSPGWDAGEQFF
>few|TRBV20-1|TRBJ2-4|.|14
TGCAGTGCTAAAGTGCGGTTAGCCAAAAACATTCAGTGCTTC
CSAKVRLAKNIQCF
>many|TRBV6-1|TRBJ2-3|.|18
TGTGCCAGCAGTGAAGCGAGAGAACGGATTTCTAGCACAGATACGCAGTATTTT
CASSEARERISSTDTQYF
>.|TRBV5-1|TRBJ2-5|.|14
TGCGCCAGCAGCTTCGCAGGGTCTCAAGAGACCCAGTACTTC
CASSFAGSQETQYF